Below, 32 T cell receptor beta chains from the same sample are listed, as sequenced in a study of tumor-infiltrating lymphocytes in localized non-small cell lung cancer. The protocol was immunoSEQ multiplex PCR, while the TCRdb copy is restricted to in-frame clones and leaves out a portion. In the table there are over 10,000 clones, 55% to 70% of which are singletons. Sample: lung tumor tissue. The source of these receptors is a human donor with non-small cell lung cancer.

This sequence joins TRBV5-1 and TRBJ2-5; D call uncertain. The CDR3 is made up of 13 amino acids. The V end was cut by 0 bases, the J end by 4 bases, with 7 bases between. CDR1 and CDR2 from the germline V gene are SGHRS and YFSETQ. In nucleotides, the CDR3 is TGCGCCAGCAGCTTGGAAGGGCGAGAGACCCAGTACTTC. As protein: CASSLEGRETQYF.

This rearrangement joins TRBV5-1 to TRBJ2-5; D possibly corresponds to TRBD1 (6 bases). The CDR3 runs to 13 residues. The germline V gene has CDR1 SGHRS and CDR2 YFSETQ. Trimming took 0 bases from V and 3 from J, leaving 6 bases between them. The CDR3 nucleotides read TGCGCCAGCAGCTTGGGGACAGAAGAGACCCAGTACTTC. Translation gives CASSLGTEETQYF.

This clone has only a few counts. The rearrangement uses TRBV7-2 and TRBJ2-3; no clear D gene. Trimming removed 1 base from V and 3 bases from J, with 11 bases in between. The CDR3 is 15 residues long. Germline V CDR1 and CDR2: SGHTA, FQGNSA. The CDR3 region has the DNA TGTGCCAGCAGCTTAGGGCCCGAATTAACAGATACGCAGTATTTT. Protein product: CASSLGPELTDTQYF.

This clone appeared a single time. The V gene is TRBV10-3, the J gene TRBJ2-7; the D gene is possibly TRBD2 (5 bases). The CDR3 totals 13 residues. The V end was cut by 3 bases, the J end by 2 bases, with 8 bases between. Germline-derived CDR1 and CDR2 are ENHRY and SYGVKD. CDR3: CAISDSGTYEQYF. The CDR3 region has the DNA TGTGCCATCAGTGATTCGGGAACCTACGAGCAGTACTTC.

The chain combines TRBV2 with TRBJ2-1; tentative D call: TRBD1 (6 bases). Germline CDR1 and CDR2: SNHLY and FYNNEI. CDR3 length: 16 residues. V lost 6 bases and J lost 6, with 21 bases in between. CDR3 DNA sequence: TGTGCCAGCAGGGGGGCATTGGTTAAAGGGGGCAATGAGCAGTTCTTC. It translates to CASRGALVKGGNEQFF.

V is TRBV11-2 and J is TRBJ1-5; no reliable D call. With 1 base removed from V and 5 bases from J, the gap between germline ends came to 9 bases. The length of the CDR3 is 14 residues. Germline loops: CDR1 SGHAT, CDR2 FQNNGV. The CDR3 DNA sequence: TGTGCCAGCAGCTTAGCGGGGAGTGATCAGCCCCAGCATTTT. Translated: CASSLAGSDQPQHF.

The CDR3 DNA sequence: TGTGCCAGCAGTGAATACAGGGAGAGGGGAAACACCATATATTTT. This translates into CASSEYRERGNTIYF. The V call is TRBV25-1, the J call TRBJ1-3; possibly TRBD1 for D (5 bases). The CDR3 has 15 amino acids. Trimming removed 0 bases at V and 4 bases at J, with 10 bases between. The germline gives CDR1 MGHDK, CDR2 SYGVNS.

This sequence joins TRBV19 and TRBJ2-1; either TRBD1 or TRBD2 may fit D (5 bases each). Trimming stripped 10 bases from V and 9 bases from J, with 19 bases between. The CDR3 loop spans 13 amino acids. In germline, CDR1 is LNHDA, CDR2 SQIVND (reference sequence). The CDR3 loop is CAIRDPLRGEQFF. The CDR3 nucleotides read TGTGCCATCCGGGACCCATTGCGAGGTGAGCAGTTCTTC.

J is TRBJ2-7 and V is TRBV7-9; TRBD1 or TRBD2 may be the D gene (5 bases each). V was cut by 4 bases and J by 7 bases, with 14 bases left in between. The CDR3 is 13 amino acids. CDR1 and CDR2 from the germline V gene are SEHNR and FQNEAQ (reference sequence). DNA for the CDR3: TGTGCCAGCAGCTCGGGACCCGGGAAAGAGCAGTACTTC. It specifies CASSSGPGKEQYF.

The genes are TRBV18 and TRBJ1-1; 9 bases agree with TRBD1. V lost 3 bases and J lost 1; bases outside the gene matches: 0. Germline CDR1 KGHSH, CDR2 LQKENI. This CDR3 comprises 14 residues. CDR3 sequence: CASSPGQGNTEAFF. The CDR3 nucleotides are TGTGCCAGCTCACCGGGACAGGGGAACACTGAAGCTTTCTTT.

The CDR3 sequence: CASSATSIRADTQYF. The CDR3 DNA sequence: TGTGCCAGCAGCGCGACTAGTATCCGGGCAGATACGCAGTATTTT. The gene calls are TRBV7-9 and TRBJ2-3, with D perhaps TRBD2 (6 bases). Germline assignment: CDR1 SEHNR and CDR2 FQNEAQ (reference sequence). This CDR3 has 15 amino acids. V was cut by 5 bases and J by 4 bases, with 16 bases left in between.

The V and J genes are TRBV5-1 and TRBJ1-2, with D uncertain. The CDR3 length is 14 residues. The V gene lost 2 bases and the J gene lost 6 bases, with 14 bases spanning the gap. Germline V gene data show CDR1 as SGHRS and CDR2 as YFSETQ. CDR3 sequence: CASSLGLVGDGYTF. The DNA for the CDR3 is TGCGCCAGCAGCTTAGGACTGGTCGGAGATGGCTACACCTTC.

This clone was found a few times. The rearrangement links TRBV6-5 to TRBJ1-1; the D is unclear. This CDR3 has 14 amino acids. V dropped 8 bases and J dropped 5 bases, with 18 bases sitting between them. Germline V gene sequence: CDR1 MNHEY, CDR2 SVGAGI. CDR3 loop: CASCSSSLGTEAFF. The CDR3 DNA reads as TGTGCCAGCTGTTCCTCCAGTCTGGGAACTGAAGCTTTCTTT.

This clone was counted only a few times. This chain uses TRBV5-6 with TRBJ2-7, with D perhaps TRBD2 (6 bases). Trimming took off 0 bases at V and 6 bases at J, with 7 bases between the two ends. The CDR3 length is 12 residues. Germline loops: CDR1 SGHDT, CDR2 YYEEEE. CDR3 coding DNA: TGTGCCAGCAGCTTGGGGGGGGTCGAGCAGTACTTC. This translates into CASSLGGVEQYF.

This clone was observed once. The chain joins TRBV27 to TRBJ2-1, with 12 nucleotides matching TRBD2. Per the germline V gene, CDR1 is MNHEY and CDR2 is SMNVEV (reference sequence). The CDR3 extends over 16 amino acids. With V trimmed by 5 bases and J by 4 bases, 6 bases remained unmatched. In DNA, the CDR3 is TGTGCCAGCAGTCCCGACACTAGCGGGGGGTACAATGAGCAGTTCTTC. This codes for CASSPDTSGGYNEQFF.

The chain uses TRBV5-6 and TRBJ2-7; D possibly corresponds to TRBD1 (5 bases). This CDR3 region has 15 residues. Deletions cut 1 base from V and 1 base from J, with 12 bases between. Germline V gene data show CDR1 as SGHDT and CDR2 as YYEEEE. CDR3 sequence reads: CASSLRGYRSYEQYF. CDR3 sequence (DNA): TGTGCCAGCAGCTTGAGGGGTTACAGGTCCTACGAGCAGTACTTC.

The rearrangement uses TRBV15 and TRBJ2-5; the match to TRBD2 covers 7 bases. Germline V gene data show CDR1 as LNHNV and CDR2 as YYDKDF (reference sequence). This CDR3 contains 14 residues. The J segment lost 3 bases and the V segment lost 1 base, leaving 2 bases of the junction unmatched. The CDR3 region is CATSRGLAEETQYF. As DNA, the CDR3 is TGTGCCACCAGCAGAGGACTAGCAGAAGAGACCCAGTACTTC.

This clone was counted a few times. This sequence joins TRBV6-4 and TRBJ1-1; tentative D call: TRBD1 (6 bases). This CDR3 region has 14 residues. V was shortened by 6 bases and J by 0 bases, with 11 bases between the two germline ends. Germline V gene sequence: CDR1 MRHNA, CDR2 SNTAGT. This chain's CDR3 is CASREGGMNTEAFF. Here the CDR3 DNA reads TGTGCCAGCAGGGAGGGGGGAATGAACACTGAAGCTTTCTTT.

The DNA of the CDR3 is TGTGCCAGCAGTGGATCCACAGGGACCACAGATACGCAGTATTTT. Amino acids: CASSGSTGTTDTQYF. The chain couples TRBV6-1 to TRBJ2-3, with D maybe TRBD1 (6 bases). The length of the CDR3 is 15 residues. V lost 4 bases, J lost 2 bases, and 13 bases lay in between. Germline V gives CDR1 MNHNS, CDR2 SASEGT.

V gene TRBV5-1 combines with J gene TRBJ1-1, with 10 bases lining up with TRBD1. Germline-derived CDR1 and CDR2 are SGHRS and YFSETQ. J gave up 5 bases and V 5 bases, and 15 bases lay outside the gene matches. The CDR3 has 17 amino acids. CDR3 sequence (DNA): TGCGCCAGCAGTCCTACACGGGACAGGGGTTTTTCAACTGAAGCTTTCTTT. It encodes CASSPTRDRGFSTEAFF.

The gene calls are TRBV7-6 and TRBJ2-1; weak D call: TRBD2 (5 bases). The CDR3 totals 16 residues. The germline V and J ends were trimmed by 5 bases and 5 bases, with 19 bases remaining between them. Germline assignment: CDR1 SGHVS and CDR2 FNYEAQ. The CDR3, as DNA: TGTGCCAGCAGCCCAAACAGCGGTGGATTTAACAATGAGCAGTTCTTC. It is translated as CASSPNSGGFNNEQFF.

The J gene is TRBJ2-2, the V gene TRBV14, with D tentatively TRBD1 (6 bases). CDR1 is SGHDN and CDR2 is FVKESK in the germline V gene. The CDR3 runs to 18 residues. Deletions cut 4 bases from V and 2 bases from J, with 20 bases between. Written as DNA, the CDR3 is TGTGCCAGCAGCCGATCTAAGGGGGACCGCTCAAACACCGGGGAGCTGTTTTTT. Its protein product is CASSRSKGDRSNTGELFF.

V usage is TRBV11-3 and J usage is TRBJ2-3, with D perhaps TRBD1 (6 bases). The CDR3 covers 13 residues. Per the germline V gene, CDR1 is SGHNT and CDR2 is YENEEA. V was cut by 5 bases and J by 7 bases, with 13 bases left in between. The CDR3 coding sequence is TGTGCCAGCAGCACGGTACAGGGAAATACGCAGTATTTT. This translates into CASSTVQGNTQYF.

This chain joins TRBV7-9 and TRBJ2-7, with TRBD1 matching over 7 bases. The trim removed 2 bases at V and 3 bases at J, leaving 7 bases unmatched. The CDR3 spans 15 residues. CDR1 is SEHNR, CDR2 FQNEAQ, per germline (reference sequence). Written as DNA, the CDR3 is TGTGCCAGCAGCTTACGAACAGGGACAGACTACGAGCAGTACTTC. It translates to CASSLRTGTDYEQYF.

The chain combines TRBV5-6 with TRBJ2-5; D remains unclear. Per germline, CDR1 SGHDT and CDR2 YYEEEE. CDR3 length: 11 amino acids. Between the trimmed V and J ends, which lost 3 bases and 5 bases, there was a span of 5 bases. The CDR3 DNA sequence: TGTGCCAGCAGCTCCTCGGAGACCCAGTACTTC. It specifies CASSSSETQYF.

CDR3 loop: CASSLAGERETQYF. The CDR3 nucleotides read TGTGCCAGCAGTTTAGCGGGAGAGCGGGAGACCCAGTACTTC. V gene TRBV2 combines with J gene TRBJ2-5, with TRBD2 matching 9 bases. Germline CDR1 is SNHLY and CDR2 is FYNNEI. Unmatched junction bases numbered 6, after V lost 5 bases and J lost 5 bases. The CDR3 has 14 residues.

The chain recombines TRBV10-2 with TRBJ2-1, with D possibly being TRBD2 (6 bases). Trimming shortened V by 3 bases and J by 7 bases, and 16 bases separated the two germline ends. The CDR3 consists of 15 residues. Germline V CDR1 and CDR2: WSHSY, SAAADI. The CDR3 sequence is CASSEIIGGLNEQFF. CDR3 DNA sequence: TGCGCCAGCAGTGAAATAATCGGAGGGCTGAATGAGCAGTTCTTC.

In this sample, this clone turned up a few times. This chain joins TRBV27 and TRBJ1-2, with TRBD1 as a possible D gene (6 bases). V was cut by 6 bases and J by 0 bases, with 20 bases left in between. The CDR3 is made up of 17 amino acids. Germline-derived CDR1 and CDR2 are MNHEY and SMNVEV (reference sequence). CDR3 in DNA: TGTGCCAGCAGCTCCTTGGGGGGGACACGTACTAACTATGGCTACACCTTC. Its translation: CASSSLGGTRTNYGYTF.

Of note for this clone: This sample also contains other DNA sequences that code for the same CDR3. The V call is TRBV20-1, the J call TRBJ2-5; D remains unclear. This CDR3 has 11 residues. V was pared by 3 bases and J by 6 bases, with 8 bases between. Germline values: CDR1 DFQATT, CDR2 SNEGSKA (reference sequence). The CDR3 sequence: CSARDGKTQYF. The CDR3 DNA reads TGCAGTGCTAGGGACGGAAAGACCCAGTACTTC.

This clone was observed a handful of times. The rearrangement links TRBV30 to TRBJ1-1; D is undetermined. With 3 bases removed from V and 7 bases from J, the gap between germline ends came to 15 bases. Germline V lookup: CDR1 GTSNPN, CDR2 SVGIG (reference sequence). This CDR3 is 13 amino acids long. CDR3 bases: TGTGCCTGGAGGTACCGGGAGAGCGGTGAAGCTTTCTTT. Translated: CAWRYRESGEAFF.

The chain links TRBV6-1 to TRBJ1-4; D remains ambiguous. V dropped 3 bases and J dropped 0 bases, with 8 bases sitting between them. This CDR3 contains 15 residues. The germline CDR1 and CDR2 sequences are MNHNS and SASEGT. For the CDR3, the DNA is TGTGCCAGCAGTGACACGGGATCAACTAATGAAAAACTGTTTTTT. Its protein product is CASSDTGSTNEKLFF.

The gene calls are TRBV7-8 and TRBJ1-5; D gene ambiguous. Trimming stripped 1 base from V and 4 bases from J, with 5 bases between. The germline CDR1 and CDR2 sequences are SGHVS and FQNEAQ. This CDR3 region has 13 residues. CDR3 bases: TGTGCCAGCAGCTTAGAAGCTAATCAGCCCCAGCATTTT. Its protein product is CASSLEANQPQHF.